This is a list of T cell receptor beta chains from one sample in a study of spatial heterogeneity in lung cancer. TCRdb called the 5' RACE reads again in MiXCR, with one record for every CDR3 protein. The repertoire includes 4,200 or so distinct CDR3 sequences, roughly 10% of them detected once, and less than 80% sits in the top ten. Here the sequenced sample was lung tumor tissue, taken at surgery. The receptors come from a male donor with early-stage non-small cell lung cancer. CDR3s include the opening cysteine and the closing phenylalanine or tryptophan. Each record gives: V gene, CDR3 length, clone size, J gene, D gene, CDR3 protein, CDR3 DNA. A D gene is named only where the DNA matches it firmly. Some rows mark clone size as missing; the rest say once, few, many or name a class of expanded clone.

TRBV6-1	18	-	TRBJ2-6	-	CASSQEARVHSGANVLTF	TGTGCCAGCAGTCAGGAGGCCAGGGTCCACTCTGGGGCCAACGTCCTGACTTTC
TRBV6-1	15	medium-sized	TRBJ2-4	-	CASSPLGGQGNIQYF	TGTGCCAGCAGTCCCCTCGGTGGGCAGGGGAACATTCAGTACTTC
TRBV7-2	15	few	TRBJ2-5	-	CASSLDLGFRQTQYF	TGTGCCAGCAGCTTAGATCTAGGGTTCAGGCAGACCCAGTACTTC
TRBV5-1	11	many	TRBJ2-4	-	CASSSGNIQYF	TGCGCCAGCAGCTCCGGGAACATTCAGTACTTC
TRBV24-1	16	medium-sized	TRBJ2-3	TRBD1	CATSDYRQGGTDTQYF	TGTGCCACCAGTGATTACCGACAGGGAGGCACAGATACGCAGTATTTT
TRBV28	11	-	TRBJ2-1	-	CASSSYNEQFF	TGTGCCAGCAGTTCTTACAATGAGCAGTTCTTC
TRBV10-1	13	-	TRBJ2-3	-	CASSEHSMATQYF	TGCGCCAGCAGTGAACATTCCATGGCGACGCAGTATTTT
TRBV7-2	14	few	TRBJ2-3	-	CASSLVPSTDTQYF	TGTGCCAGCAGCTTAGTACCCTCCACAGATACGCAGTATTTT
TRBV12-3/TRBV12-4	18	few	TRBJ2-4	TRBD2	CASSFGLAGGLAKNIQYF	TGTGCCAGCAGTTTCGGGCTAGCGGGAGGGCTAGCCAAAAACATTCAGTACTTC
TRBV6-2/TRBV6-3	15	medium-sized	TRBJ2-6	-	CASRPRSTGANVLTF	TGTGCCAGCAGACCCCGCTCAACTGGGGCCAACGTCCTGACTTTC
TRBV20-1	17	-	TRBJ2-1	TRBD2	CSARRNSRAAGGGEQFF	TGCAGTGCTAGAAGAAATAGTCGGGCAGCGGGAGGGGGTGAGCAGTTCTTC
TRBV7-9	14	-	TRBJ1-4	-	CASSSETVIEKLFF	TGTGCCAGCAGCTCCGAGACGGTTATAGAAAAACTGTTTTTT
TRBV19	13	-	TRBJ2-5	-	CASSPLRQETQYF	TGTGCCAGTAGTCCCCTCAGGCAAGAGACCCAGTACTTC
TRBV28	10	-	TRBJ2-5	-	CATASVTQYF	TGTGCCACCGCTTCGGTGACCCAGTACTTC
TRBV3-1	15	-	TRBJ1-1	TRBD1	CASSQWTGGDTEAFF	TGTGCCAGCAGCCAGTGGACAGGGGGTGACACTGAAGCTTTCTTT
TRBV20-1	15	-	TRBJ1-6	-	CSARVAGQYNSPLHF	TGCAGTGCTAGAGTGGCAGGGCAGTATAATTCACCCCTCCACTTT
TRBV5-1	15	few	TRBJ2-7	-	CASSLWEAGSYEQYF	TGCGCCAGCAGCTTGTGGGAGGCCGGCTCCTACGAGCAGTACTTC
TRBV6-2/TRBV6-3	14	medium-sized	TRBJ2-5	TRBD1	CASRLGTGGETQYF	TGTGCCAGCAGGCTCGGGACAGGGGGCGAGACCCAGTACTTC
TRBV6-6	14	medium-sized	TRBJ1-2	TRBD1	CASIFTGGSYGYTF	TGTGCCAGCATATTCACAGGGGGATCCTATGGCTACACCTTC
TRBV4-1	11	-	TRBJ2-3	-	CASSRADTQYF	TGCGCCAGCAGTAGAGCAGATACGCAGTATTTT
TRBV4-3	13	medium-sized	TRBJ2-3	-	CASSQRGADTQYF	TGCGCCAGCAGCCAACGGGGGGCGGATACGCAGTATTTT
TRBV7-8	13	few	TRBJ1-5	-	CASSLGQGSPQHF	TGTGCCAGCAGCTTAGGCCAGGGCTCCCCCCAGCATTTT
TRBV7-9	15	large	TRBJ1-5	-	CASSSVGPGNQPQHF	TGTGCCAGCAGCTCCGTGGGGCCAGGCAATCAGCCCCAGCATTTT
TRBV3-1	15	many	TRBJ2-3	-	CASSQRRGREDTQYF	TGTGCCAGCAGCCAACGGAGGGGGCGAGAAGATACGCAGTATTTT
TRBV5-6	13	medium-sized	TRBJ1-2	-	CASSLTAVYGYTF	TGTGCCAGCAGCTTGACGGCAGTCTATGGCTACACCTTC
TRBV6-6	17	few	TRBJ2-3	TRBD2	CASSYLGLAGGPDTQYF	TGTGCCAGCAGTTATCTAGGACTAGCGGGGGGACCAGATACGCAGTATTTT
TRBV7-7	14	-	TRBJ2-7	TRBD1	CASSSGQGNYEQYF	TGTGCTAGCAGCTCCGGACAGGGAAACTACGAGCAGTACTTC
TRBV15	17	-	TRBJ2-3	TRBD2	CATSKGTSGSLGDTRYF	TGTGCCACCAGCAAGGGGACTAGCGGGAGTTTAGGTGATACGCGGTATTTT
TRBV2	13	few	TRBJ1-1	-	CASRLDANTEAFF	TGTGCCAGCAGGTTGGACGCGAACACTGAAGCTTTCTTT
TRBV3-1	17	many	TRBJ2-5	TRBD2	CASSQDMISGRSETQYF	TGTGCCAGCAGCCAAGATATGATTAGCGGGAGATCGGAGACCCAGTACTTC
TRBV9	16	-	TRBJ2-3	TRBD2	CASSPRGTSYADTQYF	TGTGCCAGCAGCCCTCGCGGGACTAGCTATGCAGATACGCAGTATTTT
TRBV20-1	13	few	TRBJ2-3	-	CSAEGGATDTQYF	TGCAGTGCCGAAGGGGGGGCCACAGATACGCAGTATTTT
TRBV11-2	18	few	TRBJ2-1	TRBD2	CASSQAGTSGRAVNEQFF	TGTGCCAGCAGCCAAGCCGGGACTAGCGGGAGGGCGGTCAATGAGCAGTTCTTC
TRBV10-2	13	few	TRBJ2-5	-	CASTESPQETQYF	TGCGCCAGCACCGAATCCCCACAAGAGACCCAGTACTTC
TRBV27	12	few	TRBJ1-5	-	CASSLKGQPQHF	TGTGCCAGCAGTCTTAAGGGACAGCCCCAGCATTTT
TRBV19	13	-	TRBJ1-2	-	CASSMVVNYGYTF	TGTGCCAGTAGCATGGTGGTGAACTATGGCTACACCTTC
TRBV9	17	medium-sized	TRBJ1-3	-	CASSPTLDRSSGNTIYF	TGTGCCAGCAGCCCGACCCTCGACAGGTCCTCTGGAAACACCATATATTTT
TRBV28	17	-	TRBJ1-5	TRBD1	CASSLGTGRSSNQPQHF	TGTGCCAGCAGTTTAGGGACAGGGAGGAGCAGCAATCAGCCCCAGCATTTT
TRBV11-3	13	once	TRBJ1-2	-	CASSLEERYGYTF	TGTGCCAGCAGCTTAGAGGAACGCTATGGCTACACCTTC
TRBV3-2	15	-	TRBJ1-4	-	CASSPDRSSNEKLFF	TGTGCCAGCAGCCCGGACAGGTCCTCTAATGAAAAACTGTTTTTT
TRBV12-3/TRBV12-4	13	-	TRBJ1-1	TRBD1	CASSQDRGTEAFF	TGTGCCAGCAGTCAAGACAGGGGCACTGAAGCTTTCTTT
TRBV20-1	11	few	TRBJ2-1	-	CSASFYNEQFF	TGCAGTGCTAGCTTCTACAATGAGCAGTTCTTC
TRBV5-4	14	medium-sized	TRBJ1-1	-	CASSLADGIGEAFF	TGTGCCAGCAGCTTGGCCGACGGGATTGGGGAAGCTTTCTTT
TRBV9	13	-	TRBJ1-2	TRBD1	CASSSQTGQHYTF	TGTGCCAGCAGCTCCCAAACGGGACAGCACTACACCTTC
TRBV5-1	14	-	TRBJ1-2	-	CASSLNRQDSGYTF	TGCGCCAGCAGCTTGAATAGACAGGACTCTGGCTACACCTTC
TRBV29-1	12	few	TRBJ1-5	-	CSVMTGNQPQHF	TGCAGCGTTATGACGGGGAATCAGCCCCAGCATTTT
TRBV7-2	14	medium-sized	TRBJ2-4	-	CASSLGGSKNIQYF	TGTGCCAGCAGCTTAGGGGGTTCCAAAAACATTCAGTACTTC
TRBV19	17	-	TRBJ1-2	-	CASSIGSQGTSNYGYTF	TGTGCCAGTAGTATAGGGAGCCAGGGCACGTCTAACTATGGCTACACCTTC
TRBV5-1	14	few	TRBJ1-1	TRBD1	CASSSGQGETEAFF	TGCGCCAGCAGCTCGGGACAGGGGGAAACTGAAGCTTTCTTT